This TCR beta chain originates from a study of blood T cell repertoires in COVID-19. V was trimmed by 7 bases and J by 3 bases, leaving 15 bases between them. CDR3 length: 14 amino acids. Germline CDR1 is MNHEY and CDR2 is SVGAGI. Assay: immunoSEQ multiplex PCR; the TCRdb copy retains only in-frame clones and omits some. Among about 46,000 clones listed, more than 75% were seen once. V usage is TRBV6-5 and J usage is TRBJ1-1, with D perhaps TRBD1 (6 bases). The TCR originated in a man in his fifties with active COVID-19. The specimen was peripheral blood. The CDR3 region has the DNA TGTGCCAGCATGAAAGGAACAGGGTACACTGAAGCTTTCTTT. Protein product: CASMKGTGYTEAFF.